This T cell receptor beta chain was obtained from a study of CD8+CD57+ T cells in acquired aplastic anemia. Study-level background: DNA per sorted CD4+ or CD8+ sample ranged about 0.17 to 27.4 ug, averaging roughly 3.2 ug. Healthy CD8+ samples averaged around 10 million reads. General study findings and limits: Comparison of patients with controls identified some 29 shared CD8+ CDR3 sequences. A significant difference in CD8+ Simpson's diversity between patients and controls was not found.

Researchers used genomic DNA as the template to profile TCR beta VDJ and CDR3. TCRdb independently ran MiXCR on the reads; one entry per CDR3 protein. The sample records about 81,000 distinct CDR3 sequences, over 35% being singletons. Regarding this clonotype: Its matching antigen is unknown.

CDR1 is MGHDK, CDR2 SYGVNS, per germline. CDR3 length: 11 residues. Between the trimmed V and J ends, which lost 8 bases and 8 bases, there was a span of 10 bases. This receptor was identified in a human donor in good health, serving as a control. V is TRBV25-1 and J is TRBJ1-3; D is undetermined. The source material was sorted CD4+, CD8+, or CD8+CD57+ T cells (not recorded which) from PBMCs. CDR3 amino acids: CASGFSDTIYF. In DNA form, the CDR3 reads TGTGCCAGCGGTTTCTCGGACACCATATATTTT.